The next 2 T cell receptor beta chains were all read from a single sample in a study of T cells in localized non-small cell lung cancer. Only in-frame clones appear in the TCRdb table, and some are missing; sequencing was by immunoSEQ multiplex PCR. There are approximately 35,000 clones in the sample; roughly 90% occur only once, and about an eighth lies in the top ten. Sample: peripheral blood mononuclear cells, taken before any cancer treatment. These receptors originate from a female donor of 60 years or more with stage II lung adenocarcinoma.

This rearrangement joins TRBV6-5 to TRBJ2-3; TRBD2 is a possible D gene (6 bases). The V end lost 4 bases, the J end lost 0 bases, and 14 bases lay between the germline ends. The CDR3 loop spans 16 amino acids. CDR1 is MNHEY, CDR2 SVGAGI, per germline. CDR3 in amino acids: CASSSPASGSTDTQYF. The CDR3 nucleotides read TGTGCCAGCAGTTCCCCGGCGAGCGGGAGCACAGATACGCAGTATTTT.

This chain links TRBV15 with TRBJ2-7, with D unclear. The germline CDR1 and CDR2 sequences are LNHNV and YYDKDF (reference sequence). This CDR3 has 14 amino acids. Trimming removed 0 bases from V and 6 bases from J, with 12 bases in between. The CDR3 spells CATSRDIGFREQYF. The CDR3 DNA sequence: TGTGCCACCAGCAGAGATATCGGGTTCCGCGAGCAGTACTTC.